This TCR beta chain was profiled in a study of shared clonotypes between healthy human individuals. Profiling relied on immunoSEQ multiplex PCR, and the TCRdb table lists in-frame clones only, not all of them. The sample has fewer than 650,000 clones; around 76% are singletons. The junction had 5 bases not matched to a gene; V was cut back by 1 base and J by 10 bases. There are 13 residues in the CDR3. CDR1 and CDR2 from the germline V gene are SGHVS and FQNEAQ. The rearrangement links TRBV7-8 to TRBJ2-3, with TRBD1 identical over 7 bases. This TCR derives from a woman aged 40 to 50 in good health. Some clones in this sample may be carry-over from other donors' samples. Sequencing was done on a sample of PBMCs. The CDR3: CASSLERGRAQYF. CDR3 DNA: TGTGCCAGCAGCTTAGAGAGGGGGCGAGCGCAGTATTTT.